Shown below are 13 T cell receptor beta chains from a single sample sequenced in a study of beta chain features in type 1 diabetes. No antigen has been identified for these receptors. Findings of the study overall: There was a moderate but significant shortening of TCRB CDR3s in all four CD4+ subsets of Type 1 diabetes patients.

Every isolated RNA sample was fully reverse transcribed, so sequencing captured expressed TCRB transcripts. Clones were read by immunoSEQ multiplex PCR, and TCRdb kept only the in-frame ones, dropping some. Here the sample spans over 150,000 clones, 6.5% to 8.5% being singletons. The specimen sequenced was central memory CD4+ T cells from blood. The receptors stem from a woman between 18 and 29 years old with type 1 diabetes.

This rearrangement joins TRBV6-5 to TRBJ1-1, with D perhaps TRBD1 (5 bases). Trimming stripped 6 bases from V and 1 base from J, with 9 bases between. The CDR3 has 13 amino acids. Germline V gives CDR1 MNHEY, CDR2 SVGAGI. The CDR3 spells CASSFDRNTEAFF. The CDR3 coding sequence is TGTGCCAGCAGCTTCGACAGGAACACTGAAGCTTTCTTT.

Turning to this clone: Other DNA sequences in the same sample also yield this CDR3. The chain combines TRBV27 with TRBJ1-1, with D possibly TRBD1 on 6 matching bases. Germline values: CDR1 MNHEY, CDR2 SMNVEV (reference sequence). The ends were cut back, 5 bases at V and 5 bases at J, with 12 bases in the middle. CDR3 length: 13 residues. DNA for the CDR3: TGTGCCAGCAGTGAGCAGGGGCGGACTGAAGCTTTCTTT. It translates to CASSEQGRTEAFF.

The chain carries TRBV5-6 and TRBJ2-7, with TRBD1 matching over 7 bases. Germline loops: CDR1 SGHDT, CDR2 YYEEEE. V shed 0 bases, J shed 3 bases, and the junction held 0 bases outside the gene matches. CDR3 length equals 13 residues. The CDR3, as DNA: TGTGCCAGCAGCTTGGGGACAGGCTACGAGCAGTACTTC. Protein product: CASSLGTGYEQYF.

The V and J genes are TRBV6-6 and TRBJ1-2; D call uncertain. Germline V gives CDR1 MNHNY, CDR2 SVGAGI (reference sequence). The CDR3 consists of 14 residues. The V end was cut by 0 bases, the J end by 2 bases, with 7 bases between. CDR3 residues: CASSYSQSNYGYTF. CDR3 sequence (DNA): TGTGCCAGCAGTTACTCACAGTCGAACTATGGCTACACCTTC.

This CDR3 reads CSVEGADTQYF. As DNA, the CDR3 is TGCAGCGTTGAAGGGGCAGATACGCAGTATTTT. V gene TRBV20-1 combines with J gene TRBJ2-3; the D gene is possibly TRBD1 (5 bases). The germline V gene encodes CDR1 DFQATT and CDR2 SNEGSKA (reference sequence). The CDR3 has 11 residues.

The DNA for the CDR3 is TGTGCCTGGACCCAACAGGGGTACTATGGCTACACCTTC. Protein product: CAWTQQGYYGYTF. This chain links TRBV30 with TRBJ1-2; 7 positions match TRBD1. Germline values: CDR1 GTSNPN, CDR2 SVGIG (reference sequence). The length of the CDR3 is 13 residues. V lost 4 bases, J lost 3 bases, and 5 bases stayed unmatched.

This clone was observed a handful of times. The chain joins TRBV9 to TRBJ1-2; 8 nucleotides align to TRBD1. The trim removed 0 bases at V and 5 bases at J, leaving 6 bases unmatched. The CDR3 has 15 amino acids. CDR1 and CDR2 (germline): SGDLS, YYNGEE. CDR3 sequence (DNA): TGTGCCAGCAGCGTAGGGACAGGGTGGGAGTATGGCTACACCTTC. It specifies CASSVGTGWEYGYTF.

This clone was seen a few times. V gene TRBV27 combines with J gene TRBJ2-7; 12 nucleotides line up with TRBD2. The V segment lost 6 bases and the J segment 1 base; nucleotides outside the gene matches: 4. Germline CDR1 is MNHEY and CDR2 is SMNVEV (reference sequence). CDR3 size: 15 residues. The DNA of the CDR3 is TGTGCCAGCAGCCGAGGGACTAGCGGGTCCTACGAGCAGTACTTC. Its protein is CASSRGTSGSYEQYF.

The sample holds a few counts of this clone. The chain carries TRBV5-1 and TRBJ2-1; D unresolved. V lost 0 bases and J lost 8, with 6 bases in between. The CDR3 covers 12 residues. The germline V gene encodes CDR1 SGHRS and CDR2 YFSETQ. The CDR3 protein is CASSLASDEQFF. The CDR3 DNA sequence: TGCGCCAGCAGCTTGGCCAGCGATGAGCAGTTCTTC.

This clone came up many times. V and J are TRBV7-2 and TRBJ1-2, with TRBD1 as a possible D gene (6 bases). Germline CDR1 SGHTA, CDR2 FQGNSA. V lost 5 bases to trimming and J lost 7 bases, with 20 bases between them. The CDR3 has 15 amino acids. CDR3 in amino acids: CASSPQGGELGGYTF. CDR3 DNA sequence: TGTGCCAGCAGCCCCCAAGGGGGGGAGTTAGGTGGCTACACCTTC.

This sequence joins TRBV11-2 and TRBJ1-2, with D possibly TRBD1 on 5 matching bases. The CDR3 loop spans 13 amino acids. Per germline, CDR1 SGHAT and CDR2 FQNNGV. V dropped 3 bases and J dropped 8 bases, with 13 bases sitting between them. CDR3 in DNA: TGTGCCAGCAGCTTCTCGTCAGGGCGCGGCTACACCTTC. Its translation: CASSFSSGRGYTF.

This clone was detected ten times or more. CDR3 protein: CASRAFTDTQYF. In nucleotides, the CDR3 is TGTGCCAGTAGAGCCTTTACAGATACGCAGTATTTT. The chain couples TRBV19 to TRBJ2-3; D not resolved. The V end lost 6 bases, the J end lost 3 bases, and 7 bases lay between the germline ends. The germline V gene has CDR1 LNHDA and CDR2 SQIVND (reference sequence). The CDR3 runs 12 residues.

In this sample, this clone turned up a few times. The V gene is TRBV27, the J gene TRBJ1-1; 7 bases map to TRBD1. The germline CDR1 and CDR2 sequences are MNHEY and SMNVEV (reference sequence). The ends lost 4 bases at V and 1 base at J; junction bases unmatched: 0. This CDR3 has 13 amino acids. CDR3 in DNA: TGTGCCAGCAGTTACAGGGGGAACACTGAAGCTTTCTTT. It specifies CASSYRGNTEAFF.